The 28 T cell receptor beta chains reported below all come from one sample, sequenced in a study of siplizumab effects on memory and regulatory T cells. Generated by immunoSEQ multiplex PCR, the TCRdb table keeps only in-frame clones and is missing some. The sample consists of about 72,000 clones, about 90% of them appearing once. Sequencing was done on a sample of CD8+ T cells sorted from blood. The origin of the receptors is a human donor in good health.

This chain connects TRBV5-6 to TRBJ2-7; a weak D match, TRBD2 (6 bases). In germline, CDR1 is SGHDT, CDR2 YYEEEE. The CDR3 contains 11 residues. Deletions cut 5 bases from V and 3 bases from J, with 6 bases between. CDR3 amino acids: CASRRDYEQYF. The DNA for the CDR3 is TGTGCCAGCAGGCGGGACTACGAGCAGTACTTC.

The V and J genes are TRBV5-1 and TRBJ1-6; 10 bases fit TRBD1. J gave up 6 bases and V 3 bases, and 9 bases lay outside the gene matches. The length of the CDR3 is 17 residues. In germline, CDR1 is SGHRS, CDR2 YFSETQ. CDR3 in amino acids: CASSSGQGGLPNSPLHF. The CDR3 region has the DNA TGCGCCAGCAGCTCCGGACAGGGGGGTCTCCCTAATTCACCCCTCCACTTT. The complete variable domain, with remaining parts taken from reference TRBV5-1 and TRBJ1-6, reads KAGVTQTPRYLIKTRGQQVTLSCSPISGHRSVSWYQQTPGQGLQFLFEYFSETQRNKGNFPGRFSGRQFSNSRSEMNVSTLELGDSALYLCASSSGQGGLPNSPLHFGNGTRLTVT.

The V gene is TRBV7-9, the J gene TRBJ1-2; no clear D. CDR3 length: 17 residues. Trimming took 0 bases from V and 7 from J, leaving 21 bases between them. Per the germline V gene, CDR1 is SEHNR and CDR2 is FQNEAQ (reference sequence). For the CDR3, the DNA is TGTGCCAGCAGCTTAGCGTTCGGGCCGCCGATCTATGGTGGCTACACCTTC. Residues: CASSLAFGPPIYGGYTF.

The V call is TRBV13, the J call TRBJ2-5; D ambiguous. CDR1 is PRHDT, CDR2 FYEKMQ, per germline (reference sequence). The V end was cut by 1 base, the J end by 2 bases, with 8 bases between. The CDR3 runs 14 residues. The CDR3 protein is CASSLEGRQETQYF. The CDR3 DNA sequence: TGTGCCAGCAGCTTAGAGGGTCGGCAAGAGACCCAGTACTTC.

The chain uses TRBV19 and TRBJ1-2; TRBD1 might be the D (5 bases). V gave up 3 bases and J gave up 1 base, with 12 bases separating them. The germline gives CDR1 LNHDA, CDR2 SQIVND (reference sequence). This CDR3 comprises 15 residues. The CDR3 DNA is TGTGCCAGTAGTATCGGGGGTATGGGTAACTATGGCTACACCTTC. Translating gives CASSIGGMGNYGYTF.

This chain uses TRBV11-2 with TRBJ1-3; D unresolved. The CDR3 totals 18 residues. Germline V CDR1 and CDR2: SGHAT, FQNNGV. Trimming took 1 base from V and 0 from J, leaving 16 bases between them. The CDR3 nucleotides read TGTGCCAGCAGCTTAGCGGCAGGAGACATACACTCTGGAAACACCATATATTTT. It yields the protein CASSLAAGDIHSGNTIYF.

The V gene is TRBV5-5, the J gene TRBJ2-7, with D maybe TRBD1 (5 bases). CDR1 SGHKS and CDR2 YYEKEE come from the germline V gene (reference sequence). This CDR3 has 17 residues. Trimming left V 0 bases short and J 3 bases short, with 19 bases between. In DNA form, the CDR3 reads TGTGCCAGCAGCTTGGCCCTAATGACAAGGGGCGGCTACGAGCAGTACTTC. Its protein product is CASSLALMTRGGYEQYF.

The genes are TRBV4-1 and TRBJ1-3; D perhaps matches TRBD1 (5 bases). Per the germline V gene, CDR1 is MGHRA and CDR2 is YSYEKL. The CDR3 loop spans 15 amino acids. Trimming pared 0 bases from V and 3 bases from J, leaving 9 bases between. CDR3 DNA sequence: TGCGCCAGCAGCCAAGATATGCAGGGTGGAAACACCATATATTTT. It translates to CASSQDMQGGNTIYF.

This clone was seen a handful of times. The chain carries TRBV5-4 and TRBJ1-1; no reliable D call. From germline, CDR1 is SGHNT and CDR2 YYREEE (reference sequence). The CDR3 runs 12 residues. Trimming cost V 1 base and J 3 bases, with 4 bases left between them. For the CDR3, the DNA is TGTGCCAGCAGCTTGCAATACACTGAAGCTTTCTTT. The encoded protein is CASSLQYTEAFF.

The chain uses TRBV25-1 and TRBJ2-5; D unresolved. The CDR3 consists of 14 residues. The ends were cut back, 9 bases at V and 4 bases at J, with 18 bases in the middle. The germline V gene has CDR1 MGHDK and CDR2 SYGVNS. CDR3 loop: CASVLGSSGETQYF. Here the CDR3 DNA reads TGTGCCAGTGTGTTAGGGTCCTCCGGAGAGACCCAGTACTTC. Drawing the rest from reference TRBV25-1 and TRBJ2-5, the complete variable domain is EADIYQTPRYLVIGTGKKITLECSQTMGHDKMYWYQQDPGMELHLIHYSYGVNSTEKGDLSSESTVSRIRTEHFPLTLESARPSHTSQYLCASVLGSSGETQYFGPGTRLLVL.

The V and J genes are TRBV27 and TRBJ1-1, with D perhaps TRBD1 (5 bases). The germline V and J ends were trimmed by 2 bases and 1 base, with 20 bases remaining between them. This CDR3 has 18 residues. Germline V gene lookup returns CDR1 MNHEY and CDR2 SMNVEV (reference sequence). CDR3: CASSLNRWSRGPNTEAFF. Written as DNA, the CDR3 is TGTGCCAGCAGTTTAAACAGGTGGTCACGGGGCCCGAACACTGAAGCTTTCTTT.

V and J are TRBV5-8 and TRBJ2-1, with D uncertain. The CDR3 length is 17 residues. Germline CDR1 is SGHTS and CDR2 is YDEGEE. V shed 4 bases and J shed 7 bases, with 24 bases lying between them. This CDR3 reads CASSPALGGGYDNEQFF. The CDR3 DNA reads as TGTGCCAGCAGCCCCGCGTTGGGCGGTGGCTACGATAATGAGCAGTTCTTC. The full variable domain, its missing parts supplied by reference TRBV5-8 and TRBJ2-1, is EAGVTQSPTHLIKTRGQQATLRCSPISGHTSVYWYQQALGLGLQFLLWYDEGEERNRGNFPPRFSGRQFPNYSSELNVNALELEDSALYLCASSPALGGGYDNEQFFGPGTRLTVL.

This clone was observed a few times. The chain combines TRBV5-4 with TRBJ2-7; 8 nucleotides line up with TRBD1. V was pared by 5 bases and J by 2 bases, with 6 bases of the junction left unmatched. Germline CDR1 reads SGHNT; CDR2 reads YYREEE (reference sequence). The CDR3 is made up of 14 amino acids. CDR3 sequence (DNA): TGTGCCAGCAGTTGGACAGGGAAGCCCTACGAGCAGTACTTC. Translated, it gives CASSWTGKPYEQYF.

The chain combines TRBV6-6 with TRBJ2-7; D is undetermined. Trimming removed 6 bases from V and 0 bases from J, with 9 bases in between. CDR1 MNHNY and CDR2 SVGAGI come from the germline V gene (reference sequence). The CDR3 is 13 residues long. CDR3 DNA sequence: TGTGCCAGCAGCCCACTGAGCTCCTACGAGCAGTACTTC. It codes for CASSPLSSYEQYF.

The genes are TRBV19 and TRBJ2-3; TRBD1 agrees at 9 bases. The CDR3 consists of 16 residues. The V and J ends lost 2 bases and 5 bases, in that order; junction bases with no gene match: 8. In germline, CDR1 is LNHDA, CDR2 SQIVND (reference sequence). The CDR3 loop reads CASSIKDRGSLDTQYF. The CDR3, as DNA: TGTGCCAGTAGTATAAAAGACAGGGGGTCCCTAGATACGCAGTATTTT.

CDR3 in DNA: TGTGCCAGCAGTCAAGACAGAGCTGGGGCAGTTTATGGCTACACCTTC. Its translation is CASSQDRAGAVYGYTF. This chain connects TRBV7-9 to TRBJ1-2; tentative D call: TRBD1 (5 bases). The germline V gene has CDR1 SEHNR and CDR2 FQNEAQ (reference sequence). CDR3 length: 16 amino acids. V lost 6 bases and J lost 5, with 22 bases in between.

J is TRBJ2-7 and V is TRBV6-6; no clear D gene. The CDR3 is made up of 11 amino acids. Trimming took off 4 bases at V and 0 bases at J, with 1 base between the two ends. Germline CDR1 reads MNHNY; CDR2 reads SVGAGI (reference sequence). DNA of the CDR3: TGTGCCAGCAGTTTCTCCTACGAGCAGTACTTC. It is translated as CASSFSYEQYF.

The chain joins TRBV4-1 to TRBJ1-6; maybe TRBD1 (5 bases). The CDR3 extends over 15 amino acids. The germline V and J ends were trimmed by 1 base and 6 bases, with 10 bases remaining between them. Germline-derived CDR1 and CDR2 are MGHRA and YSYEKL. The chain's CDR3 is CASSQARDLNSPLHF. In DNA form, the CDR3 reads TGCGCCAGCAGCCAAGCAAGGGACCTTAATTCACCCCTCCACTTT.

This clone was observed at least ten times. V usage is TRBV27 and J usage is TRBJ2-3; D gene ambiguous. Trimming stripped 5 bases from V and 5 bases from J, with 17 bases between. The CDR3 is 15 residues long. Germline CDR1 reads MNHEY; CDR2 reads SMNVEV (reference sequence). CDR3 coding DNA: TGTGCCAGCAGTCTACACACGACGGGTAAAGATACGCAGTATTTT. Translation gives CASSLHTTGKDTQYF.

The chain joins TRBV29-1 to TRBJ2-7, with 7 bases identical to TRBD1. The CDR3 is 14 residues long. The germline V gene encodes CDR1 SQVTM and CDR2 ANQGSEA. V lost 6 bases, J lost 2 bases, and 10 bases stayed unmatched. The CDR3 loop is CSVEGTEKTYEQYF. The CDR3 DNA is TGCAGCGTAGAGGGGACAGAGAAAACCTACGAGCAGTACTTC.

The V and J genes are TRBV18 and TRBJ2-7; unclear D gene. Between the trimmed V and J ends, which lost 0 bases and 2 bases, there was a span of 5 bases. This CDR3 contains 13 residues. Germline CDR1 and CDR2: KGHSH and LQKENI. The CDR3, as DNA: TGTGCCAGCTCACCACCGAGCGCCTACGAGCAGTACTTC. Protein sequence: CASSPPSAYEQYF.

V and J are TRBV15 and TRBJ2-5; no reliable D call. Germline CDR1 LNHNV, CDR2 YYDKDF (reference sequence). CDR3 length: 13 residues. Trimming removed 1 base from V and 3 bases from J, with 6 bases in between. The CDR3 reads CATSRGSKETQYF. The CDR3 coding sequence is TGTGCCACCAGCAGAGGATCAAAAGAGACCCAGTACTTC.

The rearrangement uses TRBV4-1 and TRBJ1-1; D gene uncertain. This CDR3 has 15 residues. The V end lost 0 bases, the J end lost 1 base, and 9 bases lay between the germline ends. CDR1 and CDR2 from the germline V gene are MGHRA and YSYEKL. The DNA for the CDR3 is TGCGCCAGCAGCCAAGATTATCGCGGGAACACTGAAGCTTTCTTT. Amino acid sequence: CASSQDYRGNTEAFF.

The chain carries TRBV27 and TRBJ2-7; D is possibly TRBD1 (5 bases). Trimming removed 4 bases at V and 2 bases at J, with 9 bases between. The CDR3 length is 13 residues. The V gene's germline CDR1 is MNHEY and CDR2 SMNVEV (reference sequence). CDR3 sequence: CASSYRSPYEQYF. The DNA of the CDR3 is TGTGCCAGCAGTTACAGGTCCCCCTACGAGCAGTACTTC.

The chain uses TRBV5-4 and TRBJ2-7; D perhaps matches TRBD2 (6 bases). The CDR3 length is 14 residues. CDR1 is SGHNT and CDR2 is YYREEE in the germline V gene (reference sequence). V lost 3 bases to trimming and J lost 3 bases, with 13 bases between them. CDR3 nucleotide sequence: TGTGCCAGCAGCTCAGCTAGCGAGAGCTACGAGCAGTACTTC. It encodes CASSSASESYEQYF.

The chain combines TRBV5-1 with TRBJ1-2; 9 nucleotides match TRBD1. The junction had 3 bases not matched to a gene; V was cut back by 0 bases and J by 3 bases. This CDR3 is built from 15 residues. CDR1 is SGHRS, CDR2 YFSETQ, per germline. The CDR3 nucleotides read TGCGCCAGCAGCTTGGAAACAGGGGGCTACTATGGCTACACCTTC. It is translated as CASSLETGGYYGYTF.

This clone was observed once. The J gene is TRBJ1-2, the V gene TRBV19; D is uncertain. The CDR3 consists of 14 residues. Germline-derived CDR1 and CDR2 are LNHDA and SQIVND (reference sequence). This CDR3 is CALEEGDSPYGYTF. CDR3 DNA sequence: TGTGCATTAGAGGAGGGCGACTCTCCCTATGGCTACACCTTC.

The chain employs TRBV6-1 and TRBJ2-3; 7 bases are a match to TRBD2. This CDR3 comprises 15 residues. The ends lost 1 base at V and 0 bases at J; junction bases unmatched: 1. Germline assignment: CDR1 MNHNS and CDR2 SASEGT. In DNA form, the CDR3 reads TGTGCCAGCAGTGAAGGAGCGGGGAGCACAGATACGCAGTATTTT. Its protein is CASSEGAGSTDTQYF.